This T cell receptor beta chain was found in a study of shared clonotypes between healthy human individuals. General study findings and limits: Clonotype sharing among donors, it was expected, would be affected by sequencing depth.

Worth noting for this clone: What it binds is unknown.

Measured with immunoSEQ multiplex PCR; TCRdb has only the in-frame clones, and not every one. Among around 2.5 million clones listed, approximately 93% were seen once. The receptor's source is a man younger than 35 in good health. Some clones in this sample may be carry-over from other donors' samples. The sample consisted of naive CD4+ T cells from PBMCs. Subset in this sample: CD45RA+ positively selected.

The CDR3 here is CASTPRWLAGVGAGELFF. For the CDR3, the DNA is TGTGCCAGCACCCCGAGGTGGCTAGCGGGAGTGGGCGCCGGGGAGCTGTTTTTT. The V and J genes are TRBV7-9 and TRBJ2-2; 10 nucleotides agree with TRBD2. The CDR3 is made up of 18 amino acids. Trimming at V came to 7 bases and at J to 6 bases, leaving 17 bases not matched to a gene. Germline-derived CDR1 and CDR2 are SEHNR and FQNEAQ (reference sequence).